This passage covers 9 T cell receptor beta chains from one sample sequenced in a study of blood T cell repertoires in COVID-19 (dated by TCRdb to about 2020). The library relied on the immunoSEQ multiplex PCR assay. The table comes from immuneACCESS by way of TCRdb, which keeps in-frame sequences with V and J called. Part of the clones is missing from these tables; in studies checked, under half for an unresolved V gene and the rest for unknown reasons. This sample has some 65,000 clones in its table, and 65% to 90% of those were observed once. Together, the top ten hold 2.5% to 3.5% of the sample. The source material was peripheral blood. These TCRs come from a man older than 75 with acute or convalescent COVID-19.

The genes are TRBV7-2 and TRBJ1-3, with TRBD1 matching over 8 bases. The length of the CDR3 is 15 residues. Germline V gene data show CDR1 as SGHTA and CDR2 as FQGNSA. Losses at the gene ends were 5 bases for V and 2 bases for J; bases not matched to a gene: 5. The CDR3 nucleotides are TGTGCCAGCAGCCCAGCGACAGGGGCTGGAAACACCATATATTTT. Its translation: CASSPATGAGNTIYF.

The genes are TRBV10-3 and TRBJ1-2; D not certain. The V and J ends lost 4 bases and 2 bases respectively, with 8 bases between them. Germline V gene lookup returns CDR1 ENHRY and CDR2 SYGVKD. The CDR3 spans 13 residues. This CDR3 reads CAISVRENYGYTF. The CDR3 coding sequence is TGTGCCATCAGTGTGAGGGAGAACTATGGCTACACCTTC.

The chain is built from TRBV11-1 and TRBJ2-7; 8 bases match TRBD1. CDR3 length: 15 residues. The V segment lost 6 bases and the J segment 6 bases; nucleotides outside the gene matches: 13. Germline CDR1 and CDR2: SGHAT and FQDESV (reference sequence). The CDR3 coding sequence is TGTGCCAGCAGGACCAAGCCAGCGACAGGGGCCGAGCAGTACTTC. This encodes CASRTKPATGAEQYF.

DNA for the CDR3: TGTGCCATCAGTGAGTCCGCAGGATTTAATCAGCCCCAGCATTTT. It translates to CAISESAGFNQPQHF. This chain uses TRBV10-3 with TRBJ1-5, with no clear D. CDR1 and CDR2 (germline): ENHRY, SYGVKD. This CDR3 is built from 15 residues. With 0 bases removed from V and 4 bases from J, the gap between germline ends came to 10 bases.

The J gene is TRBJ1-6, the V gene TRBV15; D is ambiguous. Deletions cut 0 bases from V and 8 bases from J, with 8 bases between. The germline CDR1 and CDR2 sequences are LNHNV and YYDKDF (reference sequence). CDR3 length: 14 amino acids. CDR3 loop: CATSRDPRDSPLHF. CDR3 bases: TGTGCCACCAGCAGAGATCCGAGGGATTCACCCCTCCACTTT.

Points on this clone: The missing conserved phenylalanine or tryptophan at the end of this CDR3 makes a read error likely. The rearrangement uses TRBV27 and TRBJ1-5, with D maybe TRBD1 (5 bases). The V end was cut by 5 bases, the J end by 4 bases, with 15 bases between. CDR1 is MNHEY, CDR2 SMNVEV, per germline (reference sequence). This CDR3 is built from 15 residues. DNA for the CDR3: TGTGCCAGCAGTGGTTTAAAGGGGATTAATCAGCCCCAGCATCTT. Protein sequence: CASSGLKGINQPQHL.

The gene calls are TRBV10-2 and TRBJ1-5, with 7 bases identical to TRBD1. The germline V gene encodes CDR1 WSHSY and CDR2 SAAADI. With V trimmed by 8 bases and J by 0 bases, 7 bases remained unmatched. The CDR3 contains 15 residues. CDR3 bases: TGCGCCAGCCGGACGGGACAGAGTAGCAATCAGCCCCAGCATTTT. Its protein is CASRTGQSSNQPQHF.

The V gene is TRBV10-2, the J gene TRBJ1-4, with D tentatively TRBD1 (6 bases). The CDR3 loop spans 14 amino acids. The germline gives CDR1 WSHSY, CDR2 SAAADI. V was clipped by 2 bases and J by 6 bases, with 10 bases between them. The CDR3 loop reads CASSETGWDEKLFF. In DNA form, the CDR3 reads TGCGCCAGCAGTGAGACAGGGTGGGATGAAAAACTGTTTTTT.

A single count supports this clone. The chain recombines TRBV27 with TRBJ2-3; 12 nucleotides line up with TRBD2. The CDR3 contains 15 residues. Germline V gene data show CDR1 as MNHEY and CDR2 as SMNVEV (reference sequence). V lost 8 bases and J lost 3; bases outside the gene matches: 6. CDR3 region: CASGTLAGGTDTQYF. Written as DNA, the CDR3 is TGTGCCAGCGGTACACTAGCGGGAGGAACAGATACGCAGTATTTT.